This paragraph covers one T cell receptor (beta chain) sequence. As originally analysed: Quantification of nucleated cells was approximated via reference gene primer amplification. Profiled with immunoSEQ multiplex PCR; TCRdb holds only in-frame clones, not every one. Clone size and the V and J calls come from that table; the DNA yielded D and trimming. The table lists about 110,000 clones, 84% of them singletons, with approximately 4.4% in the top ten. The source of the sample is a study of blood T cell repertoires in COVID-19. In germline, CDR1 is SGHKS, CDR2 YYEKEE (reference sequence). The CDR3 totals 16 residues. The V and J ends lost 0 bases and 6 bases, in that order; junction bases with no gene match: 5.

The V call is TRBV5-5, the J call TRBJ1-6; TRBD1 aligns across 8 bases. Sequenced sample: peripheral blood. The TCR was taken from a human donor in a cohort sampled during active COVID-19. In DNA form, the CDR3 reads TGTGCCAGCAGCTTGGTGGACAGGGAGCGTAATTCACCCCTCCACTTT. It translates to CASSLVDRERNSPLHF.